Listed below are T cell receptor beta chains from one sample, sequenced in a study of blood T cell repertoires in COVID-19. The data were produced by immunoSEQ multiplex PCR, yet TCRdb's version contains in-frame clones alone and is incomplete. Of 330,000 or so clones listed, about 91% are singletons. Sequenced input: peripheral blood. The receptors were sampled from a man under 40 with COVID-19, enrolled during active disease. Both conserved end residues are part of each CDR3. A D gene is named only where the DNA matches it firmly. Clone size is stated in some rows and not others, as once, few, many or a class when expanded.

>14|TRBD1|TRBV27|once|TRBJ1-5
CASSNRGRSQPQHF
TGTGCCAGCAGTAACAGGGGGCGAAGTCAGCCCCAGCATTTT
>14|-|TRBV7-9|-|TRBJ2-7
CASSLQDISYEQYF
TGTGCCAGCAGCTTACAGGACATCTCCTACGAGCAGTACTTC
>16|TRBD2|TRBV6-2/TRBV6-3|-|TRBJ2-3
CASSTPGSSGEDTQYF
TGTGCCAGCAGCACCCCGGGGTCTAGCGGAGAAGATACGCAGTATTTT
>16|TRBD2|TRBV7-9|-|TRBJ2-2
CASSLVGGRNTGELFF
TGTGCCAGCAGCTTAGTTGGCGGGAGGAACACCGGGGAGCTGTTTTTT
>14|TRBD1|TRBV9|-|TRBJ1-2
CASSAGTGTYGYTF
TGTGCCAGCAGCGCCGGGACAGGGACCTATGGCTACACCTTC
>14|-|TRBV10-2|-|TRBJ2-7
CASSVGAAAYEQYF
TGCGCCAGCAGTGTAGGGGCGGCCGCCTACGAGCAGTACTTC
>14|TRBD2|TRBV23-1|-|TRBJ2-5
CASSPAGGPGTQYF
TGCGCCAGCAGTCCAGCGGGGGGGCCGGGGACCCAGTACTTC
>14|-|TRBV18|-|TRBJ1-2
CASSWGPEGYGYTF
TGTGCCAGCTCATGGGGGCCCGAGGGCTATGGCTACACCTTC
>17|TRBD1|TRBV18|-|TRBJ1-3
CASSPGQGVVSGNTIYF
TGTGCCAGCTCACCCGGACAGGGGGTGGTCTCTGGAAACACCATATATTTT
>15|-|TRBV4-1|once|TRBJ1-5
CASSQWAASNQPQHF
TGCGCCAGCAGCCAATGGGCAGCTAGCAATCAGCCCCAGCATTTT
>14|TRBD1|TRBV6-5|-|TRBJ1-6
CASRPGQGGSPLHF
TGTGCCAGCAGACCGGGACAGGGGGGATCACCCCTCCACTTT
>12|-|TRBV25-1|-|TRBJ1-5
CASSDSGGAQHF
TGTGCCAGCAGTGATAGTGGAGGAGCCCAGCATTTT
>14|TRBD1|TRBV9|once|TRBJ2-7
CASSGDRGLSEQYF
TGTGCCAGCAGCGGCGACAGGGGGCTAAGCGAGCAGTACTTC
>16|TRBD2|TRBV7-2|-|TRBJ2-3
CASSLDSLAGVYTQYF
TGTGCCAGCAGCTTAGACTCTCTAGCGGGAGTGTATACGCAGTATTTT
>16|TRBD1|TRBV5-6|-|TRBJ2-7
CASSLLTGTGKDEQYF
TGTGCCAGCAGCCTGCTGACCGGGACAGGGAAGGACGAGCAGTACTTC
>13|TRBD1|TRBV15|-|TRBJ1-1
CATRGDRMYEAFF
TGTGCCACCAGAGGGGACAGGATGTATGAAGCTTTCTTT
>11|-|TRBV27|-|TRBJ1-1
CASRSSGEAFF
TGTGCCAGCCGAAGTTCGGGGGAAGCTTTCTTT
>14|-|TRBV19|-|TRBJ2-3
CASSIGTLGDTQYF
TGTGCCAGTAGTATAGGGACTCTCGGGGATACGCAGTATTTT
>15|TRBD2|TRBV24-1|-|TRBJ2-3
CATSDFRGGHDTQYF
TGTGCCACCAGTGATTTTCGGGGGGGCCATGATACGCAGTATTTT
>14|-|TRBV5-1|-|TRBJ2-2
CASSLITDSAELFF
TGCGCCAGCAGCTTAATAACGGACAGTGCGGAGCTGTTTTTT
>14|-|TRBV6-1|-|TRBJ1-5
CASSESGSSQPQHF
TGTGCCAGCAGTGAATCCGGTTCAAGTCAGCCCCAGCATTTT
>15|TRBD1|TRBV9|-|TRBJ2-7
CASSVGQGAAYEQYF
TGTGCCAGCAGCGTAGGACAGGGGGCCGCCTACGAGCAGTACTTC
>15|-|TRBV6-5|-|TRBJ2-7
CASSYSAREAYEQYF
TGTGCCAGCAGTTACTCGGCGAGGGAGGCCTACGAGCAGTACTTC
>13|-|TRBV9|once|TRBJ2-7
CASSLNTNYEQYF
TGTGCCAGCAGCCTTAATACAAACTACGAGCAGTACTTC
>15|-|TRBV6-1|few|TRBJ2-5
CASSEMTGQQETQYF
TGTGCCAGCAGTGAAATGACAGGCCAACAAGAGACCCAGTACTTC
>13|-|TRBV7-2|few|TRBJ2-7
CASSPGQSYEQYF
TGTGCCAGCAGCCCGGGACAATCCTACGAGCAGTACTTC
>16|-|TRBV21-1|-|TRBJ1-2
CASSKVWYRDNYGYTF
TGTGCCAGCAGCAAAGTATGGTACAGAGATAACTATGGCTACACCTTC
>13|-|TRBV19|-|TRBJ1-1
CASSIDLPIEAFF
TGTGCCAGTAGTATAGACCTACCAATTGAAGCTTTCTTT
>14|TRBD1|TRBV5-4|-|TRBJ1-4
CASSLQGAVEKLFF
TGTGCCAGCAGCTTACAGGGGGCCGTTGAAAAACTGTTTTTT
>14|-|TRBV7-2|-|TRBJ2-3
CASSLRRLSDTQYF
TGTGCCAGCAGCTTACGCCGACTCTCAGATACGCAGTATTTT
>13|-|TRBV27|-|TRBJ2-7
CASSYSSVNEQYF
TGTGCCAGCAGTTACTCCAGCGTGAACGAGCAGTACTTC